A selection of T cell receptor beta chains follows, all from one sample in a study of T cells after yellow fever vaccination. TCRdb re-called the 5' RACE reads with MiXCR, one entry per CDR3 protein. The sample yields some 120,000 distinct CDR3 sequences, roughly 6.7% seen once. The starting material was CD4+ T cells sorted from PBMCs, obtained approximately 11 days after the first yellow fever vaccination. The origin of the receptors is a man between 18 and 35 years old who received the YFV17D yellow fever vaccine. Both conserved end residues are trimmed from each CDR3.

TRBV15	ATSRDTARLNQPQH
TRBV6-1	ASSKGTGVWNTEAF
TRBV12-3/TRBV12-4	ASTLGQTYHNSPLH
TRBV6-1	ASSEHQGARETQY
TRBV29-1	SVQPDRGSYNEQF
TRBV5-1	ASSGGSTYEQY
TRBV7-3	ASRAGQGGIGELF
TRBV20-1	SAPALYQETQY
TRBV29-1	VQGSYNEQF
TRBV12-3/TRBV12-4	ASSFSRSNSYEQY
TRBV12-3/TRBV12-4	ASSSVQGYEQY
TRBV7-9	ASRGSTRSSYNEQF
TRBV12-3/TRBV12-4	ASSWEHSVREQY
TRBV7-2	ASSFQQGNNSPLH
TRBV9	ASSVGPLRGSYNEQF
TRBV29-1	SVAQYYEQY
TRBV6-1	ASRKGQGFDTIY
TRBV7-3	ASSHGPDRKDTQY
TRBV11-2	ASSLMTRRNIQY
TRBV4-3	ASSQERNRYNEQF
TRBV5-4	ASSAGGIQITQY
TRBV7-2	ASSFVAGGSNQPQH
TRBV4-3	ASSQDRVTKNIQY
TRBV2	ASRVGTGGEAF
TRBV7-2	ASSLGKDRGDYGYT
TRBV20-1	SASPGGGGRDTQY
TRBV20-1	SARGGRYLYEQY
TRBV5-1	ASRTQGDNSPLH
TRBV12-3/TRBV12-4	ASSQTGLPRGSGELF
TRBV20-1	SASPFGSATNEKLF
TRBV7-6	ASSLSLQETQY
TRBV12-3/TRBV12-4	ASSGLAGSTDTQY
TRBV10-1	ASSVGMGNIQY
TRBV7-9	ASSLEGWQGRLYGYT
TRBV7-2	ASSGRTGRTYGGGEQF
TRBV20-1	SATTEVDTQY
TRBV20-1	SAAGLAGADTQY
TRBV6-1	ASTPGKGYYEQY